Each of the 16 T cell receptor beta chains below was sequenced from the same sample in a study of cytomegalovirus exposure and HLA in healthy donors. PCR involved 60 Vbeta and 13 Jbeta primers. Clones were read by immunoSEQ multiplex PCR, and TCRdb kept only the in-frame ones, dropping some. In the table there are 95,000 to 150,000 clones, 70% to 90% of which are singletons. Input material: PBMCs. The receptors here all came from a young man in good health and CMV-seropositive.

V gene TRBV15 combines with J gene TRBJ1-2; perhaps TRBD1 as D (5 bases). Germline CDR1 reads LNHNV; CDR2 reads YYDKDF (reference sequence). Trimming took off 3 bases at V and 4 bases at J, with 9 bases between the two ends. This CDR3 is built from 13 residues. CDR3 sequence (DNA): TGTGCCACCAGCAGCCGGAGGGGCTATGGCTACACCTTC. Protein product: CATSSRRGYGYTF.

The V and J genes are TRBV27 and TRBJ2-5; a possible D gene is TRBD2 (7 bases). The CDR3 has 15 amino acids. Per the germline V gene, CDR1 is MNHEY and CDR2 is SMNVEV (reference sequence). V was cut by 2 bases and J by 0 bases, with 10 bases left in between. The CDR3 coding sequence is TGTGCCAGCAGTTTAGCGGGGGCCAACCAAGAGACCCAGTACTTC. Its protein is CASSLAGANQETQYF.

V and J are TRBV10-3 and TRBJ2-3; 11 positions match TRBD1. This CDR3 contains 15 residues. Germline lookup yields CDR1 ENHRY and CDR2 SYGVKD. The V and J ends lost 8 bases and 5 bases, in that order; junction bases with no gene match: 9. CDR3 sequence (DNA): TGTGCCATCGGCCAAGGACAGGGGGCAATAGATACGCAGTATTTT. Its protein is CAIGQGQGAIDTQYF.

In its sample, this clone was seen a few times. J is TRBJ2-7 and V is TRBV5-6; D is perhaps TRBD2 (6 bases). V lost 4 bases and J 7 bases, leaving 15 bases between the germline ends. There are 13 residues in the CDR3. CDR1 and CDR2 (germline): SGHDT, YYEEEE. The CDR3 region is CASSRQTSEEQYF. CDR3 nucleotides: TGTGCCAGCAGCCGGCAGACTAGTGAAGAGCAGTACTTC.

This chain joins TRBV28 and TRBJ1-2, with a tentative D call TRBD1 (6 bases). Germline V lookup: CDR1 MDHEN, CDR2 SYDVKM. V was shortened by 7 bases and J by 3 bases, with 15 bases between the two germline ends. This CDR3 region has 14 residues. As DNA, the CDR3 is TGTGCCAGCATCCCTGGGGGGGGCTACTATGGCTACACCTTC. Its protein product is CASIPGGGYYGYTF.

The chain couples TRBV6-4 to TRBJ1-2; TRBD1 matches at 8 bases. The length of the CDR3 is 14 residues. Germline loops: CDR1 MRHNA, CDR2 SNTAGT. After removal of 8 bases from V and 4 bases from J, the junction contained 9 bases not matched to a gene. Written as DNA, the CDR3 is TGTGCCAGCGGCCCCGATGACAGGGGCTATGGCTACACCTTC. This codes for CASGPDDRGYGYTF.

The chain carries TRBV7-6 and TRBJ1-6; the match to TRBD1 covers 7 bases. The V and J ends lost 5 bases and 4 bases, in that order; junction bases with no gene match: 8. The CDR3 loop spans 16 amino acids. Germline CDR1 and CDR2: SGHVS and FNYEAQ. The DNA of the CDR3 is TGTGCCAGCAGCCGCGACGGGGGACAGTATAATTCACCCCTCCACTTT. Amino acid sequence: CASSRDGGQYNSPLHF.

The chain carries TRBV11-2 and TRBJ1-1; D unclear. V lost 5 bases to trimming and J lost 7 bases, with 11 bases between them. The germline gives CDR1 SGHAT, CDR2 FQNNGV. The CDR3 extends over 12 amino acids. CDR3 nucleotide sequence: TGTGCCAGCAGCCCGTTCGGGGTTGAAGCTTTCTTT. Translation gives CASSPFGVEAFF.

The chain uses TRBV4-1 and TRBJ2-7; no firm D call. Germline loops: CDR1 MGHRA, CDR2 YSYEKL. This CDR3 has 13 amino acids. Trimming stripped 2 bases from V and 2 bases from J, with 7 bases between. The CDR3 DNA sequence: TGCGCCAGCAGCCAACGGTTAGCCTACGAGCAGTACTTC. It is translated as CASSQRLAYEQYF.

The J gene is TRBJ1-2, the V gene TRBV16; 7 positions match TRBD1. Looked up from germline, CDR1 is KGHSY and CDR2 is FQNENV. Unmatched junction bases numbered 5, after V lost 2 bases and J lost 8 bases. The CDR3 contains 13 residues. The CDR3 nucleotides are TGTGCCAGCAGCCAAAGGGCAGGGGGAGGCTACACCTTC. Encoded protein: CASSQRAGGGYTF.

V gene TRBV25-1 combines with J gene TRBJ2-7; 8 positions agree with TRBD1. CDR3 length: 17 amino acids. Germline V gene sequence: CDR1 MGHDK, CDR2 SYGVNS. The V and J ends lost 4 bases and 2 bases, in that order; junction bases with no gene match: 13. This CDR3 reads CASSASAGTGSAYEQYF. The DNA of the CDR3 is TGTGCCAGCAGTGCTTCGGCCGGGACAGGTTCTGCCTACGAGCAGTACTTC.

The J gene is TRBJ1-1, the V gene TRBV11-3; the D gene is possibly TRBD1 (5 bases). The CDR3 runs 13 residues. Trimming took off 5 bases at V and 1 base at J, with 8 bases between the two ends. Germline loops: CDR1 SGHNT, CDR2 YENEEA. The CDR3 coding sequence is TGTGCCAGCAGCCCCGGGGGGAACACTGAAGCTTTCTTT. This codes for CASSPGGNTEAFF.

Details on this clone: An end of the junction differs from the germline gene, which may be a read error. Other DNA sequences in this specimen translate into the identical CDR3. The V and J genes are TRBV7-9 and TRBJ1-1; TRBD1 matches at 10 bases. Germline V gene sequence: CDR1 SEHNR, CDR2 FQNEAQ (reference sequence). The CDR3 totals 17 residues. The CDR3 spells CASSLPGQGQMNTEAFF. CDR3 nucleotide sequence: TGTGCCAGCAGCTTGCCGGGACAGGGGCAAATGAACACCGAAGCTTTCTTT.

The rearrangement joins TRBV2 to TRBJ2-3; the match to TRBD1 covers 7 bases. The CDR3 is 14 residues long. Looked up from germline, CDR1 is SNHLY and CDR2 is FYNNEI. V trimming: 8 bases; J trimming: 4 bases; junction bases outside the gene matches: 9. The CDR3 sequence: CASPTRGQADTQYF. The DNA of the CDR3 is TGTGCCAGCCCAACAAGGGGGCAAGCAGATACGCAGTATTTT.

The chain uses TRBV30 and TRBJ2-7; D gene ambiguous. With 2 bases removed from V and 0 bases from J, the gap between germline ends came to 11 bases. Germline CDR1 GTSNPN, CDR2 SVGIG (reference sequence). The CDR3 covers 14 residues. The CDR3 nucleotides are TGTGCCTGGAGTAGCCCCTTGCGCTCCTACGAGCAGTACTTC. This codes for CAWSSPLRSYEQYF.

This chain links TRBV10-2 with TRBJ2-5; 12 bases agree with TRBD2. The CDR3 is 15 residues long. J was trimmed by 5 bases and V by 5 bases; bases with no gene match: 6. CDR1 is WSHSY and CDR2 is SAAADI in the germline V gene. The CDR3 DNA follows: TGCGCCAGCAGTCCTAGCGGGGGGGCCTGGGAGACCCAGTACTTC. Protein product: CASSPSGGAWETQYF.